This entry is about one T cell receptor (beta chain). It has no known antigen specificity. No much larger clone is present one base from it, and per-base qualities are unavailable. This entry comes from a study of OX40 agonist ivuxolimab in advanced cancers. As for the study more broadly: Ivuxolimab was an agonistic, fully human IgG2 monoclonal antibody directed against OX40 (CD134), a costimulatory receptor. Intravenous ivuxolimab was administered to patients every 2 weeks at six dose levels: 0.01, 0.1, 0.3, 1.5, 3 and 10 mg/kg. Of the 50 to 55 dose-escalation patients, hepatocellular carcinoma was present in roughly 19, melanoma in about 15, renal cell carcinoma in 9 and head and neck cancer in 9. In the dose-escalation cohort, around 80% of patients were male, and the mean age was approximately 60 years with a range of roughly 20 to 85. Patients were allowed to have had prior anti-PD-1, anti-PD-L1 or anti-CTLA-4 therapy, and approximately 37% of the dose-escalation patients had been treated with checkpoint inhibitors. Partial responses were achieved by three dose-escalation patients, of whom one had hepatocellular carcinoma and two had cutaneous melanoma. The point of sequencing TCRbeta in the periphery was to test whether ivuxolimab changed TCR sequence diversity and drove clonal T-cell expansion. The paper covers the monotherapy dose-escalation part of the phase I ivuxolimab trial, which included N ≈ 54 patients.

Patients with autoimmune disease history or receiving systemic immunosuppression were excluded from the trial. Peripheral blood for TCR sequencing was drawn from every dose cohort at baseline, at cycle 4 day 1 and at cycle 7 day 1. The samples were taken from a phase I, first-in-human, multicenter, open-label dose-escalation trial of ivuxolimab. Adults with locally advanced or metastatic head and neck squamous cell, hepatocellular, melanoma or renal cell carcinoma were enrolled in the trial. Before TCR sequencing, CD4+ and CD8+ T cells were separately sorted from peripheral blood. Genomic DNA was isolated from the sorted cells so that the TCRbeta CDR3 region could be sequenced. The immunoSEQ Assay was used for sequencing of TCRbeta CDR3 regions. The table was pulled from immuneACCESS by TCRdb, which kept in-frame rearrangements only. Such tables lose some clones; where checked, under half of the loss comes from unresolved V genes, and the rest has no known cause. A total of 55,000 to 70,000 clones appear in this sample, 89% of them only once. In total, the top ten clones hold roughly 1% of the sample.

Overall study outcomes, separate from this receptor: In partial responders in the 0.1-3.0 mg/kg groups, normalized peripheral clonal expansion was found to be among the lowest, especially among CD8+ T cells. After ivuxolimab, expanded clones were on average more numerous among CD8+ T cells than among CD4+ T cells. At doses from 0.1 to 3.0 mg/kg, clonal expansion was seen in both CD4+ and CD8+ blood T cells between baseline and week 6. The antigen specificity of the peripheral T cells that underwent clonal expansion was not determined. Low levels of normalized T-cell clonal expansion were also seen in some patients who did not respond.

The sequencing here drew on CD4+ or CD8+ T cells sorted from blood, taken in a trial of the OX40 agonist ivuxolimab. The source of this sequence is an adult with an advanced solid tumor such as melanoma, head and neck, liver or kidney cancer.

The nucleotides read TGTGCCAGCAGCTTAGTTCAGGATTTTAAGTACGAGCAGTACTTC. This is translated as CASSLVQDFKYEQYF. The rearranged chain carries TRBV11-2 and TRBJ2-7; the D gene is not confidently resolved. Deletion took 1 base off V and 4 bases off J, with a span of 14 bases between the germline ends. The CDR3, cysteine through phenylalanine, is 15 amino acids long. The DNA shown is the 45-base CDR3, in frame from base 1. CDR1 and CDR2, looked up from the germline V gene, are SGHAT and FQNNGV.